The entry that follows covers one T cell receptor (beta chain) sequence. The sample comes from a study of blood T cell repertoires in COVID-19. The overall study: Sites in the United States, Italy and Spain provided acute and convalescent COVID-19 samples. Nucleic acid was either cDNA or gDNA, and it came from T cells, B-cell-depleted T cells, or PBMCs.

Sequencing was performed with immunoSEQ multiplex PCR; in TCRdb, only in-frame clones are kept and a portion is missing. The sample holds some 96,000 clones, under 90% seen once. Germline CDR1 is SQVTM and CDR2 is ANQGSEA. The germline V and J ends were trimmed by 6 bases and 5 bases, with 17 bases remaining between them. This CDR3 contains 14 residues. The source is a human donor in a cohort sampled during active COVID-19. The specimen sequenced was peripheral blood. The V and J genes are TRBV29-1 and TRBJ1-5; perhaps TRBD1 as D (6 bases). The CDR3 bases are TGCAGCGTACCGGGGGGCCCGGGTGATCAGCCCCAGCATTTT. It codes for CSVPGGPGDQPQHF.